A single sample gave rise to the 6 T cell receptor beta chains below, sequenced in a study of T cell repertoires in cytomegalovirus infection. Each CDR3 protein gets one entry after TCRdb re-called the reads with MiXCR. Here the sample spans 650,000 to 900,000 distinct CDR3 sequences, over 25% being singletons. No antigen has been assigned to these receptors. Source: cultured CD8+ T cells from PBMCs, taken from culture after CMV antigen stimulation. The source is a human donor in good health (CMV status not recorded). Some clones in this sample may be carry-over from other donors' samples.

This clonotype has a handful of counts. The rearrangement uses TRBV6-5 and TRBJ2-2; D may be TRBD2 (5 bases). The CDR3 spans 16 residues. The V end was cut by 2 bases, the J end by 1 base, with 11 bases between. CDR1 MNHEY and CDR2 SVGAGI come from the germline V gene. The CDR3 nucleotides read TGTGCCAGCAGTTACGAGGGCCAACAGAACACCGGGGAGCTGTTTTTT. This encodes CASSYEGQQNTGELFF.

CDR3 DNA sequence: TGTGCCATCAGTAATGAAGGGACTAGCGGGGCTGACCAAGAGACCCAGTACTTC. It is translated as CAISNEGTSGADQETQYF. The chain joins TRBV10-3 to TRBJ2-5; 13 bases line up with TRBD2. Germline values: CDR1 ENHRY, CDR2 SYGVKD. CDR3 length: 18 amino acids. V lost 5 bases to trimming and J lost 0 bases; unmatched junction nucleotides: 9.

The chain recombines TRBV7-4 with TRBJ2-7; 8 bases match TRBD1. Trimming at V came to 5 bases and at J to 0 bases, leaving 9 bases not matched to a gene. Germline CDR1 SGHVT, CDR2 SQSDAQ. CDR3 length: 16 amino acids. The CDR3 reads CASSPGQGGSSYEQYF. DNA of the CDR3: TGTGCCAGCAGCCCAGGACAGGGTGGAAGCTCCTACGAGCAGTACTTC.

Only a few counts were recorded for this clonotype. The rearrangement links TRBV5-4 to TRBJ2-3; D remains unclear. This CDR3 has 11 amino acids. Germline V gene lookup returns CDR1 SGHNT and CDR2 YYREEE (reference sequence). Trimming pared 7 bases from V and 6 bases from J, leaving 9 bases between. The CDR3 loop reads CASQAGDTQYF. The CDR3, as DNA: TGTGCCAGCCAAGCCGGGGATACGCAGTATTTT.

This clonotype occurred a few times. The gene calls are TRBV7-9 and TRBJ2-2; D gene ambiguous. The germline V gene has CDR1 SEHNR and CDR2 FQNEAQ (reference sequence). The length of the CDR3 is 12 residues. Trimming removed 3 bases at V and 6 bases at J, with 5 bases between. The CDR3 region is CASSFFAGELFF. In nucleotides, the CDR3 is TGTGCCAGCAGCTTTTTCGCCGGGGAGCTGTTTTTT.

This chain connects TRBV15 to TRBJ2-1; the D call may be TRBD1 or TRBD2 (5 bases each). Trimming shortened V by 5 bases and J by 1 base, and 12 bases separated the two germline ends. The germline V gene has CDR1 LNHNV and CDR2 YYDKDF (reference sequence). The CDR3 is made up of 15 amino acids. CDR3 sequence: CATSGDPSSYNEQFF. The DNA of the CDR3 is TGTGCCACCAGCGGGGACCCCTCTTCCTACAATGAGCAGTTCTTC.